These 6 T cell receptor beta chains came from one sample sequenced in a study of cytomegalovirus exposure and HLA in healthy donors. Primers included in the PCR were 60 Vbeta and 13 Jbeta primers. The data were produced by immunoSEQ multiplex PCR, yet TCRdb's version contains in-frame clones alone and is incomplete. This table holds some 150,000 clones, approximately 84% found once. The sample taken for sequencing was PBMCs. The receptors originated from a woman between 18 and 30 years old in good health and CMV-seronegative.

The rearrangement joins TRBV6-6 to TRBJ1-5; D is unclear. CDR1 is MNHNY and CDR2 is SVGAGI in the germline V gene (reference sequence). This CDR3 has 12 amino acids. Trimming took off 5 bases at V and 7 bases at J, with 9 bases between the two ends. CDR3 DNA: TGTGCCAGCAGTGAGCTAACCCAGCCCCAGCATTTT. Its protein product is CASSELTQPQHF.

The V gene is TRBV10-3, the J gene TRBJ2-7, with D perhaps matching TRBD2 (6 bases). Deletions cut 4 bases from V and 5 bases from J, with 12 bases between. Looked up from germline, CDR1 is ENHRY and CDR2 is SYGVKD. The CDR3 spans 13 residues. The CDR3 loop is CAISGSGADEQYF. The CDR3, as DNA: TGTGCCATCAGTGGCTCGGGAGCGGACGAGCAGTACTTC.

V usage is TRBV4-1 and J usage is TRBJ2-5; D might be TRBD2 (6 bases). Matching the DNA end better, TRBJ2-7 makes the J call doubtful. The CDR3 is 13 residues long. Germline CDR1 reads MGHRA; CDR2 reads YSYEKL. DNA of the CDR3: TGCGCCAGCAGCCAAGAGGAGGGACTCGAGCAGTACTTC. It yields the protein CASSQEEGLEQYF.

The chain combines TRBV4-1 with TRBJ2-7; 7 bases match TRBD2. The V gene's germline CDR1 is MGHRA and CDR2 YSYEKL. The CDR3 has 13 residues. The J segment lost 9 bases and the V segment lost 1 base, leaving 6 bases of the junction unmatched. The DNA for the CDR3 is TGCGCCAGCAGCCAAGTGGCGGGAGAGGTGCAGTACTTC. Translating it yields CASSQVAGEVQYF.

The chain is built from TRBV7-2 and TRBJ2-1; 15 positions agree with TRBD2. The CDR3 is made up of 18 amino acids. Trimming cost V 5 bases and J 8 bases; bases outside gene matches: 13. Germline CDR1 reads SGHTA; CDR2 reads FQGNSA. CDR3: CASSLTSGLAGGYHEQFF. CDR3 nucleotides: TGTGCCAGCAGCCTGACCAGCGGACTAGCGGGAGGGTATCATGAGCAGTTCTTC.

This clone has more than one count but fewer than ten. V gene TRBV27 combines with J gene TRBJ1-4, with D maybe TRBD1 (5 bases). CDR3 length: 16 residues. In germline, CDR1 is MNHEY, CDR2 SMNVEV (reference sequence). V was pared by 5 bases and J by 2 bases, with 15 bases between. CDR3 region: CASSALSGGTNEKLFF. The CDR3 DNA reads TGTGCCAGCAGTGCCCTTTCCGGGGGGACTAATGAAAAACTGTTTTTT.